The present TCR beta chain was sequenced within a study of T cells after yellow fever vaccination (dated by TCRdb to the late 2010s). Background on the whole study: The SMART-Seq v4 Ultra Low Input RNA kit was used to prepare libraries from fractions with low cell numbers. Blood was drawn at multiple timepoints before and after primary and secondary immunization, with bulk PBMC replicates and cell subsets isolated. To track T-cell clones before and after primary and booster YFV17D yellow fever vaccination, bulk TCR alpha and beta repertoires were sequenced longitudinally. Two healthy male donors made up the cohort, one aged 18 to 29 years and the other aged 30 to 40 years. Broad study findings and their caveats: A small share of clonotypes was detected in both CD4 and CD8 compartments, with the overlap likely arising from convergent recombination. Only a couple of donors were included in the study, so the extent to which the findings can be generalized is limited. Most clones expanded after primary vaccination (around 96% of CD4 and over 80% of CD8) were re-detected after the booster, suggesting that broad memory maintenance occurred. Computational filtering was required because FACS-sorted repertoires could contain abundant contaminating clonotypes from the bulk population. Compared with the primary T-cell response, the secondary T-cell response was weaker but faster, peaking on day 5 rather than day 15.

The CDR3 covers 15 residues, taking in both the cysteine and the phenylalanine. The read is trimmed to its CDR3 DNA, 45 bases read in frame from base 1. From the germline V gene (reference sequence), CDR1 is MNHEY and CDR2 is SMNVEV. V was cut back by 7 bases and J by 1 base, leaving a gap of 13 bases between them. This clonotype was seen a few times. What antigen it recognizes has not been identified. Nothing much larger sits one base from this clone, and base qualities are not available. The sample's treatment or condition label, decoded: live attenuated yellow fever vaccine strain. At each blood-draw timepoint, two biological replicates of bulk PBMCs were obtained. PBMCs were isolated from peripheral blood using a standard Ficoll-Paque protocol. RNA was extracted with TriZol from bulk PBMCs, CD4 and CD8 fractions, and dextramer-positive and dextramer-negative fractions. TCR cDNA was synthesized by 5'RACE template switching, through which a universal primer site and unique molecular identifiers were introduced. Priming of cDNA synthesis was performed from both the TCR alpha and TCR beta constant segments. Library amplification used two PCR steps, and the second PCR step added sample barcodes and sequencing adapters. Sequencing of the libraries was done on either Illumina HiSeq 2500 (2x100 bp) or NovaSeq (2x150 bp). The authors' analysis ran thus. Demultiplexing of reads and collapsing into UMI consensus sequences were performed with MIGEC, and V(D)J alignment was carried out with MiXCR. Vaccine-responding clonotypes were defined with edgeR using replicate PBMC samples, requiring FDR below 0.01 and a log2 fold change above 5 up to day 15. Each bulk clonotype received a CD4 or CD8 identity based on whether the sequenced CD4 or CD8 repertoire contained that clonotype at higher abundance. The public reads were quality trimmed at Q25 with fastp and then assembled into clones with MiXCR by TCRdb, keeping productive beta chains. Rows with one shared CDR3 protein collapse into an entry with the most common genes and DNA. TCRdb's processing, not the study's, gives the V and J calls here. The sample table contains a few hundred thousand distinct CDR3 sequences; only one count was recorded for less than 20% of them. 15% to 20% of the sample rests with the top ten.

The source material was PBMCs, sampled 5 to 6 days after the first yellow fever vaccination. The clonotype originates from a man between 18 and 29 years old who received the YFV17D yellow fever vaccine. The rearranged chain carries TRBV27 and TRBJ2-2; a confident D gene designation cannot be given. The base sequence is TGTGCCAGCAAACGTCTCGGCCGGAACACCGGGGAGCTGTTTTTT. The encoded protein is CASKRLGRNTGELFF.